Listed here are 21 T cell receptor beta chains from one sample, sequenced in a study of metastatic and nonmetastatic thyroid tumors. None of the patients had undergone any treatment ahead of thyroid surgery. TCRdb used MiXCR to call clones anew from the PCR reads. The sample holds 24,000 or so clones, approximately 10% seen once. The sample was blood. These receptors originate from a female donor with papillary thyroid cancer or a benign thyroid nodule (not recorded which). Some clones in this sample may be carry-over from other donors' samples.

This clone has at least ten counts. The chain uses TRBV4-1 and TRBJ1-4; D unresolved. Germline CDR1 MGHRA, CDR2 YSYEKL. CDR3 size: 15 residues. Trimming left V 2 bases short and J 3 bases short, with 10 bases between. CDR3 sequence reads: CASSQIPAPNEKLFF. The CDR3 coding sequence is TGCGCCAGCAGCCAAATCCCGGCACCTAATGAAAAACTGTTTTTT.

This clone was detected many times. This rearrangement joins TRBV28 to TRBJ1-4, with 8 bases that match TRBD1. This CDR3 is 17 amino acids long. Per germline, CDR1 MDHEN and CDR2 SYDVKM. V shed 5 bases and J 0 bases; nucleotides not matched to a gene: 8. The CDR3 region has the DNA TGTGCCAGCAGTCACTTGACAGGGGATGCAACTAATGAAAAACTGTTTTTT. This encodes CASSHLTGDATNEKLFF.

This clone was detected many times. The chain carries TRBV30 and TRBJ1-4; no firm D call. The V gene's germline CDR1 is GTSNPN and CDR2 SVGIG (reference sequence). This CDR3 region has 15 residues. V lost 0 bases and J 4 bases, leaving 12 bases between the germline ends. The CDR3 reads CAWSVGSSDNEKLFF. CDR3 DNA: TGTGCCTGGAGTGTTGGCTCTTCAGATAATGAAAAACTGTTTTTT.

To note about this clone: This sequence may be a read error, since a much larger clone differs from it by one base. The genes are TRBV5-6 and TRBJ2-7; 7 bases agree with TRBD1. CDR1 SGHDT and CDR2 YYEEEE come from the germline V gene. The trim removed 4 bases at V and 1 base at J, leaving 5 bases unmatched. CDR3 length: 14 residues. CDR3 loop: CASSERQGSYEQYF. CDR3 DNA sequence: TGTGCCAGCAGCGAACGACAGGGATCCTACGAGCAGTACTTC. The variable domain in full, with the rest retrieved from reference TRBV5-6 and TRBJ2-7, is DAGVTQSPTHLIKTRGQQVTLRCSPKSGHDTVSWYQQALGQGPQFIFQYYEEEERQRGNFPDRFSGHQFPNYSSELNVNALLLGDSALYLCASSERQGSYEQYFGPGTRLTVT.

In its sample, this clone was seen many times. This chain uses TRBV2 with TRBJ1-1; D remains unclear. The germline V gene has CDR1 SNHLY and CDR2 FYNNEI. Trimming took 4 bases from V and 5 from J, leaving 11 bases between them. The CDR3 covers 13 residues. DNA for the CDR3: TGTGCCAGCAGTGCTATGTCCGAAACTGAAGCTTTCTTT. Its protein product is CASSAMSETEAFF.

This clone has at least ten counts. The CDR3 nucleotides are TGTGCCAGTAGTACCTTCGGGGCGAACACCGGGGAGCTGTTTTTT. Amino acid sequence: CASSTFGANTGELFF. This chain uses TRBV19 with TRBJ2-2; TRBD2 is a possible D gene (5 bases). The CDR3 has 15 amino acids. Germline V gene data show CDR1 as LNHDA and CDR2 as SQIVND (reference sequence). Deletions cut 4 bases from V and 0 bases from J, with 9 bases between.

This clone has at least ten counts. This chain joins TRBV20-1 and TRBJ1-2; the D gene is possibly TRBD1 (5 bases). The length of the CDR3 is 11 residues. Germline V gene sequence: CDR1 DFQATT, CDR2 SNEGSKA (reference sequence). V was pared by 6 bases and J by 6 bases, with 11 bases between. CDR3 residues: CSAGATNGYTF. The DNA of the CDR3 is TGCAGTGCAGGGGCAACGAATGGCTACACCTTC.

This rearrangement joins TRBV6-4 to TRBJ2-2; 12 bases agree with TRBD2. This CDR3 is built from 16 residues. CDR1 and CDR2 (germline): MRHNA, SNTAGT. Losses at the gene ends were 4 bases for V and 0 bases for J; bases not matched to a gene: 0. The CDR3 bases are TGTGCCAGCAGTGGGACTAGCGGGGCGAACACCGGGGAGCTGTTTTTT. It codes for CASSGTSGANTGELFF.

This clone was seen more than once but under ten times. The CDR3 does not end in the conserved phenylalanine or tryptophan, so this is likely a read error. V and J are TRBV28 and TRBJ2-7; 7 bases line up with TRBD1. The CDR3 has 13 residues. Germline CDR1 is MDHEN and CDR2 is SYDVKM. CDR3 region: CAISLTGSYEQYL. DNA for the CDR3: TGTGCCATCAGTCTGACAGGGTCCTACGAGCAGTACCTC.

In its sample, this clone was seen many times. Other DNA sequences from this sample encode an identical CDR3 as well. CDR3 in amino acids: CASSVGGQANQPQHF. CDR3 DNA sequence: TGTGCCAGCAGCGTGGGGGGACAGGCCAATCAGCCCCAGCATTTT. This chain links TRBV12-3 or TRBV12-4 with TRBJ1-5, with 8 nucleotides matching TRBD1. The CDR3 sequence is 15 residues long. Trimming at V came to 6 bases and at J to 3 bases, leaving 7 bases not matched to a gene.

Turning to this clone: An end of the junction differs from the germline gene, which may be a read error. The CDR3, as DNA: TGCGCCAGCATCCGGGGACAAGACTCCTACGAGCAGTACTTC. Protein product: CASIRGQDSYEQYF. The chain couples TRBV6-1 to TRBJ2-7, with TRBD1 as a possible D gene (6 bases). The CDR3 totals 14 residues. Germline V gene lookup returns CDR1 MNHNS and CDR2 SASEGT.

V is TRBV6-1 and J is TRBJ2-1; 11 positions agree with TRBD2. Germline CDR1 is MNHNS and CDR2 is SASEGT. V lost 7 bases, J lost 8 bases, and 10 bases stayed unmatched. The CDR3 spans 15 residues. The CDR3 bases are TGTGCCAGCAATACCGGGACTAGCGGCTTCTATGAGCAGTTCTTC. Translation: CASNTGTSGFYEQFF.

In this sample, this clone turned up many times. The V and J genes are TRBV20-1 and TRBJ1-1; 9 bases map to TRBD1. The germline V gene encodes CDR1 DFQATT and CDR2 SNEGSKA (reference sequence). Trimming removed 5 bases from V and 11 bases from J; junction bases left unmatched: 0. The CDR3 runs 9 residues. The CDR3 DNA follows: TGCAGTGCTGGGACAGGGGCTTTCTTT. It codes for CSAGTGAFF.

The chain recombines TRBV28 with TRBJ2-7; D gene ambiguous. This CDR3 is 12 amino acids long. The ends were cut back, 6 bases at V and 1 base at J, with 7 bases in the middle. CDR1 MDHEN and CDR2 SYDVKM come from the germline V gene. In nucleotides, the CDR3 is TGTGCCAGCAGCCTCGGGTCCTACGAGCAGTACTTC. Its protein product is CASSLGSYEQYF. The full variable domain, its missing parts supplied by reference TRBV28 and TRBJ2-7, is DVKVTQSSRYLVKRTGEKVFLECVQDMDHENMFWYRQDPGLGLRLIYFSYDVKMKEKGDIPEGYSVSREKKERFSLILESASTNQTSMYLCASSLGSYEQYFGPGTRLTVT.

The chain is built from TRBV19 and TRBJ1-2, with no clear D. Germline loops: CDR1 LNHDA, CDR2 SQIVND (reference sequence). V lost 6 bases to trimming and J lost 1 base, with 3 bases between them. The CDR3 extends over 11 amino acids. CDR3 residues: CASRDNYGYTF. In DNA, the CDR3 is TGTGCCAGTAGGGATAACTATGGCTACACCTTC.

This clone came up a few times. The junction shows a germline mismatch at one end, possibly a read error. The rearrangement uses TRBV19 and TRBJ1-2; D gene unclear. CDR1 is LNHDA, CDR2 SQIVND, per germline (reference sequence). There are 12 residues in the CDR3. The CDR3 is CASGPGAYGYNF. CDR3 DNA: TGTGCCAGTGGTCCGGGAGCCTATGGCTACAACTTC.

This clone was observed at least ten times. The chain recombines TRBV10-3 with TRBJ2-3; 11 bases are shared with TRBD2. This CDR3 contains 16 residues. CDR1 and CDR2 (germline): ENHRY, SYGVKD. The junction had 15 bases not matched to a gene; V was cut back by 10 bases and J by 6 bases. CDR3 region: CASTTGLAGQADTQYF. CDR3 nucleotides: TGTGCCAGCACCACCGGACTAGCGGGTCAGGCCGATACGCAGTATTTT.

This clone showed up many times. This sequence joins TRBV10-3 and TRBJ2-7; possibly TRBD2 for D (6 bases). The CDR3 spans 13 residues. V dropped 6 bases and J dropped 2 bases, with 11 bases sitting between them. Germline CDR1 is ENHRY and CDR2 is SYGVKD. CDR3 loop: CAIRSGEPYEQYF. The CDR3 bases are TGTGCCATCAGATCGGGGGAACCCTACGAGCAGTACTTC.

In this sample, this clone turned up many times. The V call is TRBV7-9, the J call TRBJ1-3, with D hard to call. The germline gives CDR1 SEHNR, CDR2 FQNEAQ (reference sequence). The CDR3 is 15 amino acids. Trimming shortened V by 2 bases and J by 2 bases, and 10 bases separated the two germline ends. Here the CDR3 DNA reads TGTGCCAGCAGCTTAACCAGCACTCCTGGAAACACCATATATTTT. It is translated as CASSLTSTPGNTIYF.

This clone was seen many times. V gene TRBV7-2 combines with J gene TRBJ2-5; D unclear. Germline V gives CDR1 SGHTA, CDR2 FQGNSA. The CDR3 covers 14 residues. V was shortened by 1 base and J by 4 bases, with 10 bases between the two germline ends. The CDR3 nucleotides read TGTGCCAGCAGCTTAGGGGTCAGGCGAGAGACCCAGTACTTC. It translates to CASSLGVRRETQYF.

This clone was observed many times. This chain links TRBV28 with TRBJ2-1; the match to TRBD2 covers 7 bases. With V trimmed by 4 bases and J by 0 bases, 9 bases remained unmatched. Germline CDR1 reads MDHEN; CDR2 reads SYDVKM. The CDR3 length is 17 residues. This chain's CDR3 is CASSSTESGNSYNEQFF. In nucleotides, the CDR3 is TGTGCCAGCAGTTCTACCGAGAGCGGGAACTCCTACAATGAGCAGTTCTTC.